The text below deals with one T cell receptor (beta chain). The data originate from a study of blood T cell repertoires in COVID-19. Germline values: CDR1 MDHEN, CDR2 SYDVKM. The CDR3 extends over 16 amino acids. Trimming pared 3 bases from V and 2 bases from J, leaving 13 bases between. Sequencing used immunoSEQ multiplex PCR; TCRdb keeps in-frame clones, though not all of them. The top ten hold roughly an eighth of the sample, which has roughly 69,000 clones, around 80% seen once. The chain combines TRBV28 with TRBJ2-2, with D unclear. This receptor was taken from a human donor in a cohort sampled during active COVID-19. Specimen: peripheral blood. CDR3 protein: CASSLASAPNTGELFF. For the CDR3, the DNA is TGTGCCAGCAGTTTGGCCAGCGCGCCCAACACCGGGGAGCTGTTTTTT.